The present entry profiles one T cell receptor (beta chain) with its context. There is no known antigen for this receptor. No base qualities exist here, and no much larger clone lies one base off it. TCRbeta CDR3 regions were amplified from genomic DNA using the immunoSEQ Assay, a bias-controlled multiplex PCR. Per the original workflow: Nucleated cell counts per sample were estimated from amplification of reference gene primers within the assay. Sequence reads were collapsed and filtered to measure the absolute abundance of every unique TCRbeta CDR3 rearrangement. For each sample, productive Simpson clonality was calculated as the square root of Simpson's diversity index across productive rearrangements. What TCRdb holds here is the immuneACCESS table cut down to in-frame rearrangements. Part of the clones is not present; checked against another copy, under half of the missing clones reflect an unresolved V gene, and the others are unexplained. That table gives V, J and clone size, and the DNA gave D and trimming. For this sample the table gives about 140,000 clones, of which around 81% were detected only once. More than 6.5% of the sample comes from the top ten.

The collaborating institutions used their own protocols to collect whole blood in K2EDTA tubes. For TCRbeta analysis, collaborator samples were shipped as frozen whole blood, as isolated PBMCs, or as DNA extracted from either sample type. The entry originates in a study of blood T cell repertoires in COVID-19 (dated by TCRdb to about 2020). Notes on the research overall: The collaborator samples originated in the United States, Italy and Spain and spanned the acute and convalescent phases of COVID-19. The material from the prospective study consisted of cDNA or gDNA derived from T cells, B-cell-depleted T cells, or PBMCs. Subjects who had been exposed to COVID-19, were actively infected with it, or had recovered from it provided the deeply sampled blood TCRbeta repertoires that made up the dataset. The repertoires were released in a freely available public database meant as a resource for research on the immune response to SARS-CoV-2. Samples were obtained from the ongoing ImmuneRACE study (first 160 participants) and from some 1,200 subjects provided by 6 global collaborators. Sample metadata almost always included a de-identified subject ID, COVID-19 status, age in years and sex. Where available, HLA class I and class II types were obtained from metadata supplied by the sample provider rather than from assay-based typing. General findings and caveats noted by the study authors: How much clinical and demographic metadata was included differed by source and by participant, and the metadata was provided uncurated.

The source of this sequence is a human donor in a cohort sampled during active COVID-19. The specimen sequenced was peripheral blood.

The nucleotide sequence reads TGTGCCAGCAGCCAAGATGGGCCGGGACAGGGCTACGAGCAGTACTTC. Its translation is CASSQDGPGQGYEQYF. This chain is built from TRBV4-2 and TRBJ2-7, and TRBD1 aligns with 9 junction nucleotides. The germline V gene yields LGHNA for CDR1 and YNFKEQ for CDR2. Spanning cysteine to phenylalanine, the CDR3 consists of 16 amino acids. Left in the record is the CDR3 DNA by itself, 48 bases read in frame from the first base. The V end gives up 0 bases and the J end 3 bases, leaving 6 bases in the junction not matched to a gene.